These T cell receptor beta chains were read from a single sample in a study of blood T cell repertoires in COVID-19. The assay was immunoSEQ multiplex PCR, and TCRdb's table has in-frame clones only and misses some. The sample has some 65,000 clones, roughly 78% seen once. Sequenced: peripheral blood. The receptors were sampled from a human donor in a cohort sampled during active COVID-19. Both conserved end residues are part of each CDR3. The D gene is left open where the match is weak. Expanded clones get a size class; other rows say once, few or many, or leave the size out.

J | V | length | D | size | DNA | CDR3
TRBJ1-1 | TRBV7-3 | 12 | TRBD1 | few | TGTGCCAGCAGCTCGACAGGGGGTGAAGCTTTCTTT | CASSSTGGEAFF
TRBJ1-1 | TRBV7-9 | 15 | . | . | TGTGCCAGCAGCTTAGTCGCAGGGTTGAACACTGAAGCTTTCTTT | CASSLVAGLNTEAFF
TRBJ2-1 | TRBV7-6 | 15 | TRBD2 | . | TGTGCCAGCAGCTCTGGACTAGCCTCCTACAATGAGCAGTTCTTC | CASSSGLASYNEQFF
TRBJ2-7 | TRBV6-2/TRBV6-3 | 16 | . | . | TGTGCCAGCAGTTACTCGAGCGGGCACCCACCACGGGAGCAGTACTTC | CASSYSSGHPPREQYF
TRBJ2-3 | TRBV18 | 15 | . | . | TGTGCCAGCTCACCAAGGAGCGGGAGCACAGATACGCAGTATTTT | CASSPRSGSTDTQYF
TRBJ2-7 | TRBV18 | 15 | TRBD2 | . | TGTGCCAGCTCACCGAACACCGGGAGGTCCAACGAGCAGTACTTC | CASSPNTGRSNEQYF
TRBJ2-6 | TRBV4-3 | 15 | . | . | TGCGCCAGCAGTAGAGAAGCGTCTGGGGCCAACGTCCTGACTTTC | CASSREASGANVLTF
TRBJ2-6 | TRBV15 | 16 | . | . | TGTGCCACCAGCAGAGGTCGGGGGTCTGGGGCCAACGTCCTGACTTTC | CATSRGRGSGANVLTF
TRBJ2-5 | TRBV2 | 14 | TRBD1 | . | TGTGCCAGCAGTGGGGACAGGGGTAAAGAGACCCAGTACTTC | CASSGDRGKETQYF
TRBJ2-1 | TRBV5-3 | 20 | TRBD2 | . | TGTGCCAGAAGCTTGAGGCTAGCGGGCCTTCCGATGTACAGCTACAATGAGCAGTTCTTC | CARSLRLAGLPMYSYNEQFF
TRBJ1-4 | TRBV2 | 13 | . | . | TGTGCCAGCAGTCTGGACAACCGTGAAAAACTGTTTTTT | CASSLDNREKLFF
TRBJ2-7 | TRBV4-3 | 15 | TRBD1 | . | TGCGCCAGCAGCCTAGCCGGGACAGGGACGTACGAGCAGTACTTC | CASSLAGTGTYEQYF
TRBJ1-5 | TRBV2 | 14 | TRBD1 | . | TGTGCCAGCAGTGGACAGGGTTGGAATCAGCCCCAGCATTTT | CASSGQGWNQPQHF
TRBJ1-5 | TRBV7-2 | 14 | . | . | TGTGCCAGCAGCTTAGACAACAGATATCAGCCCCAGCATTTT | CASSLDNRYQPQHF
TRBJ1-4 | TRBV5-6 | 15 | TRBD1 | . | TGTGCCAGCAGCGATCCGGGACAGAAAAGAGAAAAACTGTTTTTT | CASSDPGQKREKLFF
TRBJ2-1 | TRBV4-3 | 15 | TRBD2 | few | TGCGCCAGCAGCCAAGGACTAGCGGGAGGCAATGAGCAGTTCTTC | CASSQGLAGGNEQFF
TRBJ2-7 | TRBV5-1 | 13 | TRBD2 | . | TGCGCCAGCAGCCCTAGCGGGGGTTTCGAGCAGTACTTC | CASSPSGGFEQYF
TRBJ2-5 | TRBV6-2/TRBV6-3 | 15 | TRBD1 | . | TGTGCCAGCAGTATCGCCGGGACAGATCAAGAGACCCAGTACTTC | CASSIAGTDQETQYF
TRBJ2-2 | TRBV5-1 | 15 | . | . | TGCGCCAGCAGGCCGGAGGGACCGAACACCGGGGAGCTGTTTTTT | CASRPEGPNTGELFF
TRBJ2-2 | TRBV5-1 | 12 | . | many | TGCGCCAGCAGCTTGGAACACGGGGAGCTGTTTTTT | CASSLEHGELFF
TRBJ1-5 | TRBV28 | 17 | . | few | TGTGCCAGCAGTTTTGTGCGGGGGAAGGGCAACGATCAGCCCCAGCATTTT | CASSFVRGKGNDQPQHF
TRBJ2-5 | TRBV13 | 15 | TRBD2 | . | TGTGCCAGCAGCTTTGAGCGGGAGTTACAAGAGACCCAGTACTTC | CASSFERELQETQYF
TRBJ2-7 | TRBV5-4 | 14 | . | . | TGTGCCAGCAGCCCGAGACAGGATCCCTACGAGCAGTACTTC | CASSPRQDPYEQYF
TRBJ2-1 | TRBV6-6 | 15 | TRBD2 | . | TGTGCCAGCAGTAACCTAGCGGGACGTCTGGGTGAGCAGTTCTTC | CASSNLAGRLGEQFF
TRBJ1-3 | TRBV6-2/TRBV6-3 | 13 | . | . | TGTGCCAGCAGTGACTCGACAGGAAACACCATATATTTT | CASSDSTGNTIYF
TRBJ2-3 | TRBV9 | 15 | . | . | TGTGCCAGCAGCTTTTTGGGGGGAAGCACAGATACGCAGTATTTT | CASSFLGGSTDTQYF
TRBJ2-5 | TRBV19 | 14 | TRBD1 | . | TGTGCCAGTAGTACGGCAGGGGGCCGGGAGACCCAGTACTTC | CASSTAGGRETQYF
TRBJ2-1 | TRBV20-1 | 18 | . | medium-sized | TGCAGTGCTAGTATGCGGGATGAAGTATTTAGGGCCTACAATGAGCAGTTCTTC | CSASMRDEVFRAYNEQFF
TRBJ2-7 | TRBV21-1 | 13 | . | . | TGTGCCAGCAGGAACGGACAGGGGAGGGAGCAGTACTTC | CASRNGQGREQYF
TRBJ2-3 | TRBV5-1 | 15 | . | . | TGCGCCAGCAGCTTGATAGGGGGGGCGGCAGATACGCAGTATTTT | CASSLIGGAADTQYF
TRBJ1-3 | TRBV28 | 13 | TRBD1 | . | TGTGCCAGCTTGACAGGGGGCGGAAACACCATATATTTT | CASLTGGGNTIYF
TRBJ1-4 | TRBV6-5 | 13 | . | . | TGTGCCAGCACAGCCAATCCCGGGGAAAAACTGTTTTTT | CASTANPGEKLFF
TRBJ2-7 | TRBV15 | 13 | . | once | TGTGCCACCAGCAGAGCTGAGATCCACGAGCAGTACTTC | CATSRAEIHEQYF
TRBJ2-5 | TRBV7-8 | 14 | TRBD2 | . | TGTGCCAGCAGCTTATTGGGACTACAAGAGACCCAGTACTTC | CASSLLGLQETQYF
TRBJ2-7 | TRBV6-5 | 16 | TRBD2 | . | TGTGCCAGCAGTTACGGGGGATCTAGCGGGGCTTACGAGCAGTACTTC | CASSYGGSSGAYEQYF
TRBJ1-5 | TRBV28 | 16 | TRBD1 | . | TGTGCCAGCAGTTCGGGGGCGGACAGGGTAAGTCAGCCCCAGCATTTT | CASSSGADRVSQPQHF
TRBJ2-7 | TRBV30 | 12 | . | . | TGTGCCTGGAAAGCGGTGGGTAGGGTGCAGTACTTC | CAWKAVGRVQYF
TRBJ2-7 | TRBV7-9 | 13 | . | . | TGTGCCAGCAGCCGGGACACCGCCTACGAGCAGTACTTC | CASSRDTAYEQYF
TRBJ1-2 | TRBV15 | 14 | TRBD1 | few | TGTGCCACCAGCAGAGGGACAGGAAACTATGGCTACACCTTC | CATSRGTGNYGYTF
TRBJ1-2 | TRBV6-5 | 14 | TRBD1 | . | TGTGCCAGCAGATACTCCACCAACAGGGGTGGCTACACCTTC | CASRYSTNRGGYTF
TRBJ2-7 | TRBV12-5 | 16 | TRBD2 | . | TGTGCTAGTGCCCCATCGGTTGGGAGCGGGAGCTACGAGCAGTACTTC | CASAPSVGSGSYEQYF
TRBJ2-1 | TRBV6-5 | 15 | TRBD2 | . | TGTGCCAGCAGGCCAGGACTAGCTTCCTACAATGAGCAGTTCTTC | CASRPGLASYNEQFF
TRBJ2-7 | TRBV19 | 13 | . | few | TGTGCCAGTAGTATCCGGGAAACCTACGAGCAGTACTTC | CASSIRETYEQYF
TRBJ2-5 | TRBV6-1 | 18 | TRBD1 | few | TGTGCCAGCAGTGAAGCGTATCGGATAGGACAGGGCCAAGAGACCCAGTACTTC | CASSEAYRIGQGQETQYF
TRBJ2-2 | TRBV4-3 | 15 | . | . | TGCGCCAGCAGCCTTTATTCCGGGAACACCGGGGAGCTGTTTTTT | CASSLYSGNTGELFF
TRBJ2-7 | TRBV15 | 10 | . | . | TGTGCCACCCTCTCGGACGAGCAGTACTTC | CATLSDEQYF
TRBJ2-6 | TRBV7-2 | 16 | . | . | TGTGCCAGCAGCCCGCAGGTCATCTCTGGGGCCAACGTCCTGACTTTC | CASSPQVISGANVLTF
TRBJ2-3 | TRBV5-1 | 14 | . | once | TGCGCCAGCAGCCCTGGACAGATCACAGATACGCAGTATTTT | CASSPGQITDTQYF
TRBJ1-6 | TRBV15 | 14 | TRBD1 | . | TGTGCCACCAGCAAGACAGGGAATAATTCACCCCTCCACTTT | CATSKTGNNSPLHF
TRBJ1-1 | TRBV10-3 | 13 | . | . | TGTGCCATCTGGGGGGGTTTGAACACTGAAGCTTTCTTT | CAIWGGLNTEAFF
TRBJ2-3 | TRBV19 | 12 | TRBD2 | . | TGTGCCACCGACGGGGGGGGAGATACGCAGTATTTT | CATDGGGDTQYF
TRBJ2-3 | TRBV6-5 | 15 | TRBD2 | . | TGTGCCAGCAAAGCTAGCGGCACTAGCACAGATACGCAGTATTTT | CASKASGTSTDTQYF
TRBJ1-6 | TRBV9 | 15 | . | . | TGTGCCAGCAGCCCCCGGGCAGGGGATAATTCACCCCTCCACTTT | CASSPRAGDNSPLHF
TRBJ1-5 | TRBV6-2/TRBV6-3 | 16 | . | . | TGTGCCAGCAGTTACTCGGGCAGGCTCGGCAATCAGCCCCAGCATTTT | CASSYSGRLGNQPQHF